This entry is about one TCR beta chain. The entry originates in a study of blood T cell repertoires in COVID-19. As originally analysed: Reference gene primer amplification gave nucleated cell count estimates. Repertoires were generated with immunoSEQ multiplex PCR, while TCRdb's copy carries only in-frame clones and drops some. The V and J calls and clone size come from that table; D and trimming were worked out from the DNA. The repertoire holds 380,000 or so clones, with 88% as singletons. Germline lookup yields CDR1 SQVTM and CDR2 ANQGSEA. The germline V and J ends were trimmed by 7 bases and 5 bases, with 14 bases remaining between them. CDR3 length: 12 residues.

What was sequenced was PBMCs or T cells enriched from blood (not recorded which). The sequence was collected from a woman aged 30 to 39 with acute COVID-19. The chain recombines TRBV29-1 with TRBJ1-1; unclear D gene. The CDR3 is CSAFAGSTEAFF. CDR3 coding DNA: TGCAGCGCCTTTGCGGGGAGTACTGAAGCTTTCTTT.